This T cell receptor beta chain appears in the sequencing data of a study of blood T cell repertoires in COVID-19. Study information: In each case, the material was cDNA or gDNA derived from T cells, B-cell-depleted T cells, or PBMCs.

Points on this clone: At the DNA level, this CDR3 is encoded by other sequences in the same sample as well.

Trimming at V came to 1 base and at J to 0 bases, leaving 3 bases not matched to a gene. The CDR3 has 15 amino acids. Looked up from germline, CDR1 is SEHNR and CDR2 is FQNEAQ (reference sequence). Clones were sequenced by immunoSEQ multiplex PCR, and TCRdb holds only the in-frame ones, with some missing. Of fewer than 200,000 clones in the sample, 80% to 90% were seen once. The genes are TRBV7-9 and TRBJ2-7; 7 nucleotides align to TRBD1. This TCR derives from a man aged 50 to 59 with active or convalescent COVID-19. Sequenced sample: peripheral blood. The CDR3 sequence: CASSLGQGSSYEQYF. DNA for the CDR3: TGTGCCAGCAGCTTAGGACAGGGAAGCTCCTACGAGCAGTACTTC.